Listed below are T cell receptor beta chains from one sample, sequenced in a study of blood T cell repertoires in COVID-19. Repertoires were generated with immunoSEQ multiplex PCR, while TCRdb's copy carries only in-frame clones and drops some. The sample yields about 220,000 clones, less than 90% seen once. The sequenced material came from peripheral blood. The receptors originated from a woman aged 60-75 years who had recovered from COVID-19. CDR3s include the opening cysteine and the closing phenylalanine or tryptophan. D genes are given only for firm matches. Expanded clones are given a class, and other clones once, few, many or no size at all.

clone size	V gene	J gene	D gene	CDR3 protein	CDR3 DNA
-	TRBV6-5	TRBJ2-7	-	CATRDIVSYEQYF	TGTGCCACCCGGGACATCGTCTCCTACGAGCAGTACTTC
-	TRBV5-1	TRBJ1-3	-	CASSSGSGALSGNTIYF	TGCGCCAGCAGTTCTGGGTCGGGAGCTCTCTCTGGAAACACCATATATTTT
-	TRBV6-5	TRBJ1-5	-	CASRGTPYSNQPQHF	TGTGCCAGCAGGGGGACACCCTATAGCAATCAGCCCCAGCATTTT
once	TRBV5-1	TRBJ2-2	TRBD2	CASRTTSGGTGELFF	TGCGCCAGCAGAACGACTAGCGGGGGCACCGGGGAGCTGTTTTTT
few	TRBV19	TRBJ2-3	TRBD1	CASSGQGSVATDTQYF	TGTGCCAGTAGTGGACAGGGCTCGGTAGCCACAGATACGCAGTATTTT
-	TRBV6-5	TRBJ2-2	-	CAIWLGAIGELFF	TGTGCCATATGGCTAGGGGCGATCGGGGAGCTGTTTTTT
-	TRBV5-1	TRBJ2-5	-	CASGRAVSSETQYF	TGCGCCAGCGGCCGTGCGGTTTCGTCCGAGACCCAGTACTTC
-	TRBV29-1	TRBJ2-3	-	CSVDDQGPYTDTQYF	TGCAGCGTTGACGACCAGGGCCCTTACACAGATACGCAGTATTTT
-	TRBV19	TRBJ1-5	TRBD1	CASSTWGGQGAQPQHF	TGTGCCAGTAGTACGTGGGGCGGACAGGGGGCTCAGCCCCAGCATTTT
-	TRBV7-3	TRBJ2-3	-	CASSLLLPPDTQYF	TGTGCCAGCAGCTTACTACTACCCCCAGATACGCAGTATTTT
-	TRBV6-5	TRBJ1-3	-	CASIPTGISGNTIYF	TGTGCCAGCATTCCGACAGGTATCTCTGGAAACACCATATATTTT
once	TRBV5-1	TRBJ2-5	TRBD2	CASSPPAGQETQYF	TGCGCCAGCAGCCCCCCAGCGGGGCAAGAGACCCAGTACTTC
few	TRBV3-1/TRBV3-2	TRBJ2-5	-	CASSQVAYHF	TGTGCCAGCAGCCAAGTAGCCTACCACTTC
-	TRBV3-1/TRBV3-2	TRBJ1-1	-	CASSQGGSGTEAFF	TGTGCCAGCAGCCAAGGAGGGAGTGGGACTGAAGCTTTCTTT
-	TRBV9	TRBJ2-3	-	CASSVAGVPRDTQYF	TGTGCCAGCAGCGTAGCAGGGGTTCCGCGTGATACGCAGTATTTT
-	TRBV2	TRBJ2-5	TRBD1	CASTFDREETQYF	TGTGCCAGCACCTTCGACAGGGAAGAGACCCAGTACTTC
-	TRBV5-6	TRBJ1-2	-	CASSGLQGNWDGYTF	TGTGCCAGCAGCGGGTTACAGGGTAACTGGGATGGCTACACCTTC
-	TRBV3-1/TRBV3-2	TRBJ2-5	-	CASSRPSTTQETQYF	TGTGCCAGCAGCCGTCCCTCAACAACCCAAGAGACCCAGTACTTC
-	TRBV6-6	TRBJ2-1	TRBD2	CASRAPGLAANNEQFF	TGTGCCAGCAGGGCGCCAGGCCTAGCGGCCAACAATGAGCAGTTCTTC
-	TRBV4-1	TRBJ2-5	TRBD2	CASSQTSGGAVGQETQYF	TGCGCCAGCAGCCAGACTAGCGGGGGGGCCGTTGGCCAAGAGACCCAGTACTTC
-	TRBV7-2	TRBJ1-2	TRBD1	CASSSGTGNGYTF	TGTGCCAGCAGCTCCGGGACAGGGAATGGCTACACCTTC
-	TRBV19	TRBJ1-1	-	CASSIRTSTEAFF	TGTGCCAGTAGTATAAGAACGAGCACTGAAGCTTTCTTT
few	TRBV6-1	TRBJ2-1	-	CASSEIGTSYNEQFF	TGTGCCAGCAGTGAGATAGGGACTTCCTACAATGAGCAGTTCTTC
-	TRBV6-5	TRBJ2-1	-	CASSYGNPNEQFF	TGTGCCAGCAGTTACGGCAATCCCAATGAGCAGTTCTTC
-	TRBV29-1	TRBJ2-3	TRBD2	CSVRAGGSPDTQYF	TGCAGCGTGAGAGCGGGGGGTAGTCCAGATACGCAGTATTTT
-	TRBV5-4	TRBJ1-5	TRBD1	CASSSDRGHQPQHF	TGTGCCAGCAGCTCGGACAGGGGGCATCAGCCCCAGCATTTT
-	TRBV5-5	TRBJ2-6	TRBD2	CASSLGGLASGANVLTF	TGTGCCAGCAGCTTGGGCGGACTAGCTTCTGGGGCCAACGTCCTGACTTTC
-	TRBV13	TRBJ2-7	TRBD2	CASSPGGVYEQYF	TGTGCCAGCAGCCCGGGGGGTGTGTACGAGCAGTACTTC
-	TRBV29-1	TRBJ2-5	-	CSVDGPAGTQYF	TGCAGCGTTGACGGACCGGCGGGGACCCAGTACTTC
-	TRBV9	TRBJ2-2	TRBD2	CASSRTSGRNTGELFF	TGTGCCAGCAGCCGTACTAGCGGGAGGAACACCGGGGAGCTGTTTTTT
-	TRBV18	TRBJ1-4	-	CASSFQFNEKLFF	TGTGCCAGCTCATTCCAGTTTAATGAAAAACTGTTTTTT
-	TRBV20-1	TRBJ1-2	-	CSASGPGGSGYTF	TGCAGTGCTAGTGGTCCAGGTGGGAGTGGCTACACCTTC
-	TRBV2	TRBJ1-1	-	CASRKEEDWRTEAFF	TGTGCCAGCAGGAAAGAGGAGGACTGGAGGACTGAAGCTTTCTTT
-	TRBV30	TRBJ1-1	-	CAWSVGTLNTEAFF	TGTGCCTGGAGTGTTGGGACACTAAACACTGAAGCTTTCTTT
-	TRBV2	TRBJ1-5	-	CASSELDNQPQHF	TGTGCCAGCAGTGAATTAGATAATCAGCCCCAGCATTTT
-	TRBV14	TRBJ1-2	-	CASSQVGGSRGGYTF	TGTGCCAGCAGCCAAGTCGGAGGGAGCCGGGGGGGCTACACCTTC
-	TRBV5-1	TRBJ2-2	TRBD1	CASSFRTGTVAGELFF	TGCGCCAGCAGCTTCCGGACAGGGACCGTAGCCGGGGAGCTGTTTTTT
once	TRBV6-5	TRBJ2-1	-	CASSSDGGVSVGQFF	TGTGCCAGCAGTTCTGACGGCGGGGTTAGTGTGGGGCAGTTCTTC
-	TRBV7-3	TRBJ2-2	TRBD2	CASSPGTSGPGGGELFF	TGTGCCAGCAGCCCCGGGACTAGCGGACCGGGAGGCGGGGAGCTGTTTTTT
-	TRBV4-1	TRBJ2-3	-	CASRPGISSSTDTQYF	TGCGCCAGCAGACCCGGGATTTCATCTAGCACAGATACGCAGTATTTT
-	TRBV5-1	TRBJ2-7	-	CASSLHSPSYEQYF	TGCGCCAGCAGCTTGCACTCACCCTCCTACGAGCAGTACTTC
-	TRBV5-4	TRBJ1-1	-	CASSLNSAGGTEAFF	TGTGCCAGCAGCTTGAATTCAGCGGGGGGCACTGAAGCTTTCTTT
-	TRBV7-9	TRBJ1-6	-	CASSSGTMGSPLHF	TGTGCCAGCAGCTCCGGGACAATGGGATCACCCCTCCACTTT
-	TRBV3-1/TRBV3-2	TRBJ2-7	-	CASSQGAGQHYEQYF	TGTGCCAGCAGCCAAGGGGCGGGACAGCACTACGAGCAGTACTTC
-	TRBV3-1/TRBV3-2	TRBJ2-7	TRBD1	CASSPRDRGEQYF	TGTGCCAGCAGCCCCCGGGACAGGGGGGAGCAGTACTTC
-	TRBV25-1	TRBJ2-1	TRBD2	CASKSGTSGVYNEQFF	TGTGCCAGCAAATCCGGGACTAGCGGGGTTTACAATGAGCAGTTCTTC
-	TRBV4-2	TRBJ2-3	-	CASSQDRDTQYF	TGTGCCAGCAGCCAAGATCGGGATACGCAGTATTTT
-	TRBV5-3	TRBJ2-3	TRBD2	CARSFFRASGGTDTQYF	TGTGCCAGAAGCTTTTTTAGGGCTAGCGGGGGCACAGATACGCAGTATTTT
-	TRBV6-6	TRBJ2-3	-	CASSYSSQGGQYF	TGTGCCAGCAGTTACTCTTCCCAAGGAGGGCAGTATTTT
-	TRBV30	TRBJ2-2	-	CAWSPDTGELFF	TGTGCCTGGAGTCCTGACACCGGGGAGCTGTTTTTT
-	TRBV2	TRBJ2-1	TRBD1	CASRRDSVDRNEQFF	TGTGCCAGCAGAAGGGACAGCGTCGATAGGAATGAGCAGTTCTTC
-	TRBV2	TRBJ2-5	TRBD1	CASSADRGETQYF	TGTGCCAGCAGTGCCGACAGGGGGGAGACCCAGTACTTC
once	TRBV5-1	TRBJ1-2	TRBD1	CASRLTTGTVYGYTF	TGCGCCAGCAGGCTTACGACAGGGACAGTCTATGGCTACACCTTC
-	TRBV6-5	TRBJ1-6	-	CASKRGSNSPLHF	TGTGCCAGCAAAAGGGGATCCAATTCACCCCTCCACTTT